This T cell receptor (beta chain) came from a study of cytomegalovirus exposure and HLA in healthy donors. The CDR3 is 14 amino acids. The ends were cut back, 7 bases at V and 2 bases at J, with 13 bases in the middle. Germline CDR1 MNHNS, CDR2 SASEGT. As for the donors, each was a healthy bone marrow donor. PCR primers comprised 60 Vbeta and 13 Jbeta primers. This table comes from immunoSEQ multiplex PCR, and its TCRdb copy is limited to in-frame clones, with some not included. This table holds approximately 120,000 clones, about four fifths found once. The sequenced material came from PBMCs. This receptor was identified in a woman aged 55-69 years in good health and CMV-seropositive. The rearrangement uses TRBV6-1 and TRBJ2-3; maybe TRBD1 (6 bases). Here the CDR3 DNA reads TGTGCCAGCATACTCCAGGGGTTCACAGATACGCAGTATTTT. Its translation is CASILQGFTDTQYF.